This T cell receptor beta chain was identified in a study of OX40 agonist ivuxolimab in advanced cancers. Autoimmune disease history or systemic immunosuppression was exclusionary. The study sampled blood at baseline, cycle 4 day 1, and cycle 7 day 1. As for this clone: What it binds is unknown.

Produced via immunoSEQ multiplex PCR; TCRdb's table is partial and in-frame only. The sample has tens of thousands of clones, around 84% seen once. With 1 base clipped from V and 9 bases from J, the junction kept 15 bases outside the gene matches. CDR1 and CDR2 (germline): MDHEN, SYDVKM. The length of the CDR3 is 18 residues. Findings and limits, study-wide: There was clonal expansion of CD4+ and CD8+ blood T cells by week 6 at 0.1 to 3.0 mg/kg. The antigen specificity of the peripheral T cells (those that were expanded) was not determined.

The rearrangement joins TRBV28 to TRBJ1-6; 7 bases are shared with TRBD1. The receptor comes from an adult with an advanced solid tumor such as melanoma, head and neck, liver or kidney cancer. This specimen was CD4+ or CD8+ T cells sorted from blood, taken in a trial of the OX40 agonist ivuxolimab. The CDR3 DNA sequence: TGTGCCAGCAGTTTATTGGGTAGATTTACAGGGGAACGTTCACCCCTCCACTTT. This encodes CASSLLGRFTGERSPLHF.